A selection of T cell receptor beta chains follows, all from one sample in a study of control samples from healthy donors and cancer patients. Clones were read by immunoSEQ multiplex PCR, and TCRdb kept only the in-frame ones, dropping some. The sample lists 100,000 to 150,000 clones; 80% to 90% were seen once. The material sequenced was blood. All receptors come from a man in his forties in good health. Both conserved end residues are part of each CDR3. D genes are given only for firm matches. Size tells how often a clone was seen (once, few, many) or the class of an expanded clone, and some rows leave it out.

TRBV6-2/TRBV6-3,TRBJ2-7,NA,TRBD1,TGTGCCAGCAGTTACTCGTCTTCGGCAGGGGGCGCGTACGAGCAGTACTTC,CASSYSSSAGGAYEQYF
TRBV5-1,TRBJ1-4,NA,NA,TGCGCCAGCAGCTTTTTGGGAGCGACTAATGAAAAACTGTTTTTT,CASSFLGATNEKLFF
TRBV29-1,TRBJ1-2,NA,TRBD1,TGCAGCGTTCCTGGGGCAGGGGGGCTAGCTAACTATGGCTACACCTTC,CSVPGAGGLANYGYTF
TRBV30,TRBJ1-4,NA,NA,TGTGCCTGGTGCCGGGACATCGGTGAAAAACTGTTTTTT,CAWCRDIGEKLFF
TRBV5-1,TRBJ1-1,NA,TRBD1,TGCGCCAGCAGCTCTCTGACAGGGGGGAACACTGAAGCTTTCTTT,CASSSLTGGNTEAFF
TRBV7-2,TRBJ2-1,NA,TRBD1,TGTGCCAGCAGCATAGGGGACAGGGGAGGCGATGAGCAGTTCTTC,CASSIGDRGGDEQFF
TRBV7-2,TRBJ1-6,once,TRBD1,TGTGCCAGCAGCTACAGGGGTGGTAATTCACCCCTCCACTTT,CASSYRGGNSPLHF
TRBV10-3,TRBJ1-1,NA,NA,TGTGCCATCAGTGGAGGGGAGGGGGTCAGAAGGGCTTTCTTT,CAISGGEGVRRAFF
TRBV13,TRBJ1-6,NA,NA,TGTGCCAGCAGCTCCCGCGGACGGAGCTCCTATAATTCACCCCTCCACTTT,CASSSRGRSSYNSPLHF
TRBV3-1/TRBV3-2,TRBJ2-4,NA,TRBD2,TGTGCCAGCAGCCACGCCGCTAGCGGGGGTATGAACATTCAGTACTTC,CASSHAASGGMNIQYF
TRBV10-3,TRBJ1-1,NA,TRBD1,TGTGCCATCAGTGACGAGGGGACAGCCAACACTGAAGCTTTCTTT,CAISDEGTANTEAFF
TRBV6-2/TRBV6-3,TRBJ2-7,NA,NA,TGTGCCAGCAGCACCCTAATAAATCCCGGGGGATACGAGCAGTACTTC,CASSTLINPGGYEQYF
TRBV18,TRBJ2-1,NA,TRBD2,TGTGCCAGCTCACCTAATACGGTTCTAGCGGGGGGTTACAATGAGCAGTTCTTC,CASSPNTVLAGGYNEQFF
TRBV3-1/TRBV3-2,TRBJ2-1,NA,NA,TGTGCCAGCAGCCAAGATCTTGAAAGGCTCGGGCACAATGAGCAGTTCTTC,CASSQDLERLGHNEQFF
TRBV9,TRBJ1-2,NA,NA,TGTGCCAGCAGCCTGAGCCAGGGAGGTAGCTATGGCTACACCTTC,CASSLSQGGSYGYTF
TRBV30,TRBJ2-3,NA,NA,TGTGCCTGGAGTAGTAGGGTAGGAATATCAGATACGCAGTATTTT,CAWSSRVGISDTQYF
TRBV5-1,TRBJ2-5,NA,NA,TGCGCCAGCAGCTTGGACCAGGAGACCCAGTACTTC,CASSLDQETQYF
TRBV9,TRBJ1-1,NA,NA,TGTGCCAGCAGCCTATTGGGAGGGATGAACACTGAAGCTTTCTTT,CASSLLGGMNTEAFF
TRBV7-3,TRBJ1-1,NA,TRBD1,TGTGCCAGCAGCCCCCAGGGGGGCAAAGCTTTCTTT,CASSPQGGKAFF
TRBV21-1,TRBJ2-7,NA,NA,TGTGCCAGCAGCAAAGTTGGGGGTAGCTCCTACGAGCAGTACTTC,CASSKVGGSSYEQYF
TRBV19,TRBJ2-6,NA,NA,TGTGCCAGTAGTGCCTACAGCTCTGGGGCCAACGTCCTGACTTTC,CASSAYSSGANVLTF
TRBV7-9,TRBJ1-4,NA,NA,TGTGCCAGCAGCTTTGTGGGGAAGAATGAAAAACTGTTTTTT,CASSFVGKNEKLFF
TRBV24-1,TRBJ2-5,NA,NA,TGTGCCACCAGTGATTTCGAGACCCAGTACTTC,CATSDFETQYF
TRBV6-2/TRBV6-3,TRBJ2-2,NA,NA,TGTGCCAGCAGTTACTCTGTAGGGGCCGGGGAGCTGTTTTTT,CASSYSVGAGELFF
TRBV7-2,TRBJ2-3,NA,NA,TGTGCCAGCAGCTTAGACGCCTCCCACTATACGCAGTATTTT,CASSLDASHYTQYF
TRBV10-1,TRBJ1-2,NA,TRBD1,TGCGCCAGCAGTGACCGGGACAGGGGAAACGGCTACACCTTC,CASSDRDRGNGYTF
TRBV19,TRBJ1-5,NA,NA,TGTGCCAGTAGGAAGACAGGCCTTCAGCCCCAGCATTTT,CASRKTGLQPQHF
TRBV7-9,TRBJ1-3,NA,NA,TGTGCCAGCAGCTTCGCAGGGTCTGGAAACACCATATATTTT,CASSFAGSGNTIYF
TRBV15,TRBJ1-1,once,NA,TGTGCCACCAGCATCGGGGAGAGGACTGAAGCTTTCTTT,CATSIGERTEAFF
TRBV5-6,TRBJ2-3,once,NA,TGTGCCAGCAGCCCGGATCGGGGTCACCTCACAGATACGCAGTATTTT,CASSPDRGHLTDTQYF
TRBV11-3,TRBJ2-7,NA,TRBD2,TGTGCCAGCAGCTTGAGGGCACTAGCGGACGAGCAGTACTTC,CASSLRALADEQYF
TRBV5-6,TRBJ2-5,once,NA,TGTGCCAGCAGTTGGGGGCAGGGGGAGACCCAGTACTTC,CASSWGQGETQYF
TRBV5-4,TRBJ2-2,NA,NA,TGTGCCAGCAGCTTGGCGCAGGGAAACACCGGGGAGCTGTTTTTT,CASSLAQGNTGELFF
TRBV12-5,TRBJ1-6,NA,NA,TGTGCTAGTGGTGCCTCTTGGAATTCACCCCTCCACTTT,CASGASWNSPLHF
TRBV20-1,TRBJ2-1,NA,NA,TGCAGTGCTCCCAGGTACAATGAGCAGTTCTTC,CSAPRYNEQFF
TRBV9,TRBJ2-1,NA,NA,TGTGCCAGCAGCGTAGGATTCTGGGCCGCACATGGCAATGAGCAGTTCTTC,CASSVGFWAAHGNEQFF
TRBV5-3,TRBJ2-1,NA,NA,TGTGCCAGAAGCTTGAATCGGTCGGTAGAAGGGAGAAATGAGCAGTTCTTC,CARSLNRSVEGRNEQFF
TRBV5-4,TRBJ1-2,NA,NA,TGTGCCAGCAGTCTTACAGGGATTCCCTATGGCTACACCTTC,CASSLTGIPYGYTF
TRBV6-6,TRBJ1-1,NA,NA,TGTGCCAGCAGTTACCCGGAAGGGTCGGACACTGAAGCTTTCTTT,CASSYPEGSDTEAFF
TRBV7-9,TRBJ2-7,NA,NA,TGTGCCAGCAGCCCCGACACTTATAACTACGAGCAGTACTTC,CASSPDTYNYEQYF
TRBV6-6,TRBJ2-7,NA,TRBD1,TGTGCCAGCAGTTACTCAGGACAGGCGCACTCCTACGAGCAGTACTTC,CASSYSGQAHSYEQYF
TRBV7-7,TRBJ2-1,NA,NA,TGTGCCAGCAGCTTAGTTGGGCAGGGGAAGGAGCAGTTCTTC,CASSLVGQGKEQFF
TRBV3-1/TRBV3-2,TRBJ2-4,NA,NA,TGTGCCAGCAGCGTATGCAATCCCATTTGCAAAAAAAACATTCAGTACTTC,CASSVCNPICKKNIQYF
TRBV21-1,TRBJ1-1,NA,NA,TGTGCCAGCAGCTCTCAGGGGTGGGACACTGAAGCTTTCTTT,CASSSQGWDTEAFF
TRBV14,TRBJ2-2,NA,TRBD1,TGTGCCAGCAGCCAAGAGGACAGGGGGCGCCGGGGAGCTGTTTTT,CASSQEDRGRRGAVF
TRBV3-1/TRBV3-2,TRBJ2-7,few,NA,TGTGCCAGCAGCCAAGGCTGGTCCTCCTACGAGCAGTACTTC,CASSQGWSSYEQYF
TRBV19,TRBJ2-5,NA,TRBD2,TGTGCCAGTAGTCCTAGGGGACTAGCGGGCCAAGAGACCCAGTACTTC,CASSPRGLAGQETQYF
TRBV7-8,TRBJ1-6,NA,NA,TGTGCCAGCAGCCTAAACAGGGAAAGCCTCCACTTT,CASSLNRESLHF
TRBV18,TRBJ2-2,NA,NA,TGTGCCAGCTCATCAAGAACAGCCACCGGGGAGCTGTTTTTT,CASSSRTATGELFF
TRBV27,TRBJ1-1,NA,NA,TGTGCCAGCAGTTTCCAGGGGCGATACACTGAAGCTTTCTTT,CASSFQGRYTEAFF
TRBV30,TRBJ1-2,NA,NA,TGTGCCTGCGGACCGCCACAGGGCAAGGATCACTTC,CACGPPQGKDHF
TRBV25-1,TRBJ1-4,NA,TRBD1,TGTGCCAGCAGTGTCACGGACAGGGAGGATGAAAAACTGTTTTTT,CASSVTDREDEKLFF
TRBV5-1,TRBJ1-2,NA,TRBD1,TGCGCCAGCAGCTTGGCCGTCGACAGGGGATCTGGCTACACCTTC,CASSLAVDRGSGYTF
TRBV5-5,TRBJ1-2,NA,NA,TGTGCCAGCAGCTTAAAGGGCTTCTATGGCTACACCTTC,CASSLKGFYGYTF
TRBV5-4,TRBJ2-3,NA,NA,TGTGCCAGCAGCTTCGCGGGGGCGCGTAGCACAGATACGCAGTATTTT,CASSFAGARSTDTQYF
TRBV4-1,TRBJ2-7,NA,TRBD1,TGCGCCAGCAGCCAAGATTCGGGGACAGGGAAGTACTTC,CASSQDSGTGKYF
TRBV15,TRBJ1-1,NA,NA,TGTGCCACCAGCAGAGGTGACACGGGCACTGAAGCTTTCTTT,CATSRGDTGTEAFF
TRBV7-2,TRBJ1-6,NA,NA,TGTGCCAGCAGCTTAGAACAGGGCTATAATTCACCCCTCCACTTT,CASSLEQGYNSPLHF
TRBV30,TRBJ1-3,once,TRBD1,TGTGCCTGGCGTCTGGCAGGGGGAAGTTGGGCCTCTGGAAACACCATATATTTT,CAWRLAGGSWASGNTIYF
TRBV6-5,TRBJ2-1,NA,TRBD1,TGTGCCAGCAGTTTCCGGACAGGGGGCTGGTACAATGAGCAGTTCTTC,CASSFRTGGWYNEQFF